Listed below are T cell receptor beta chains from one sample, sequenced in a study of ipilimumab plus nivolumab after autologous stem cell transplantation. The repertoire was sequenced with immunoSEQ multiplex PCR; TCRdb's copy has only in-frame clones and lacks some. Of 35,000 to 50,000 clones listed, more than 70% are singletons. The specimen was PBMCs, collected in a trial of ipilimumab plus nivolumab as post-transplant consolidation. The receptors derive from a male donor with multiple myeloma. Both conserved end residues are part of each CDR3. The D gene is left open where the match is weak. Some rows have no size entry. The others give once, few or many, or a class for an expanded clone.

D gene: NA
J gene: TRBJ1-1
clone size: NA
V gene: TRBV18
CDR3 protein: CASSPPGGEAFF
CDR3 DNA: TGTGCCAGCTCACCACCGGGAGGTGAAGCTTTCTTT

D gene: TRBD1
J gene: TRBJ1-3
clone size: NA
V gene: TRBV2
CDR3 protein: CASIEDRTSSGNTIYF
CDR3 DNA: TGTGCCAGCATCGAGGACAGGACCAGCTCTGGAAACACCATATATTTT

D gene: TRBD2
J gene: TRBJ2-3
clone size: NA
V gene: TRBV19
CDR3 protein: CASSTGLAGTTDTQYF
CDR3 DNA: TGTGCCAGTAGTACTGGACTAGCGGGGACTACAGATACGCAGTATTTT

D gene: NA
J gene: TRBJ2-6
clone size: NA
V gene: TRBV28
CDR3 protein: CASSLEGNPSGANVLTF
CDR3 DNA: TGTGCCAGCAGTTTGGAAGGGAACCCCTCTGGGGCCAACGTCCTGACTTTC

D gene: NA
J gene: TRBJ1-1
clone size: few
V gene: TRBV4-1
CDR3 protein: CASSQEGQGWGNTEAFF
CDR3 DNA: TGCGCCAGCAGCCAAGAAGGGCAGGGCTGGGGGAACACTGAAGCTTTCTTT

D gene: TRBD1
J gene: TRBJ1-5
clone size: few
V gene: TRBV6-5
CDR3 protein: CASSKGQGIRPQHF
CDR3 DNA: TGTGCCAGCAGTAAGGGACAGGGGATTCGGCCCCAGCATTTT

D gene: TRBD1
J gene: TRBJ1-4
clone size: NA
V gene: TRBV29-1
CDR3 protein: CSAMTGDNEKLFF
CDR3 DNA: TGCAGCGCCATGACAGGGGATAATGAAAAACTGTTTTTT

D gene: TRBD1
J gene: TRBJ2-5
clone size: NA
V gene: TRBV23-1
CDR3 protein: CASSPSRGRKTQYF
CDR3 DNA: TGCGCCAGCAGCCCGTCCAGGGGGCGAAAGACCCAGTACTTC

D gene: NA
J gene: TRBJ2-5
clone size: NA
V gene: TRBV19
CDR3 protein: CASSIARRGGRETQYF
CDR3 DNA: TGTGCCAGTAGTATAGCCCGGAGGGGGGGACGGGAGACCCAGTACTTC

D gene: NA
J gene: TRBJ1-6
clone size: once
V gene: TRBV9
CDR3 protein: CASSAQAGVNNSPLHF
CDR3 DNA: TGTGCCAGCAGCGCGCAGGCTGGAGTGAACAATTCACCCCTCCACTTT

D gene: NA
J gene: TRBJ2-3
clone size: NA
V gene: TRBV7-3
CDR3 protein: CASSILTGRSDTQYF
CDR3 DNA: TGTGCCAGCAGCATCCTGACAGGGAGGTCAGATACGCAGTATTTT

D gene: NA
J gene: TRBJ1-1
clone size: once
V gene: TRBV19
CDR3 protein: CASSPQQGYTEAFF
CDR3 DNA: TGTGCCAGTAGTCCCCAACAGGGATACACTGAAGCTTTCTTT

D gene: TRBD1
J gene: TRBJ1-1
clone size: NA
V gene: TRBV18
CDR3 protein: CASSAPGQGPNTEAFF
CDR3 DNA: TGTGCCAGCTCAGCCCCGGGACAGGGCCCGAACACTGAAGCTTTCTTT

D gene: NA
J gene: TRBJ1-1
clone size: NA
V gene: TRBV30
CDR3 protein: CAWSLRAWENTEAFF
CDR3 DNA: TGTGCCTGGAGTTTAAGGGCGTGGGAAAACACTGAAGCTTTCTTT

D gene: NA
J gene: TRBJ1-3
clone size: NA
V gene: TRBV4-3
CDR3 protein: CASSQVISLTGNSGNTIYF
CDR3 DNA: TGCGCCAGCAGCCAAGTAATTAGCCTTACAGGCAACTCTGGAAACACCATATATTTT

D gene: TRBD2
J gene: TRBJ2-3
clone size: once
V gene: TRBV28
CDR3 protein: CASSSKRESGSGTQYF
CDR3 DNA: TGTGCCAGCAGTTCGAAGCGGGAGTCGGGAAGCGGTACGCAGTATTTT

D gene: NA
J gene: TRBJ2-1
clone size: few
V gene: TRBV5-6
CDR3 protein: CASSPGRSGSYNEQFF
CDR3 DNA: TGTGCCAGCAGCCCGGGACGGTCAGGGAGCTACAATGAGCAGTTCTTC

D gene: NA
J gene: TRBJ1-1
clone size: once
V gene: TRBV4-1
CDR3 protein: CASSQGGGLNTEAFF
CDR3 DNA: TGCGCCAGCAGCCAAGGGGGAGGGTTGAACACTGAAGCTTTCTTT

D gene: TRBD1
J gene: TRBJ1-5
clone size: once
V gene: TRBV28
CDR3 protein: CASSPGQNNQPQHF
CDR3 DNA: TGTGCCAGCAGCCCGGGACAGAACAATCAGCCCCAGCATTTT

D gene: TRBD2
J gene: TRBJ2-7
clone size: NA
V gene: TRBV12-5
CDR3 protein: CASGPWTSSNEQYF
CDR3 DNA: TGTGCTAGTGGGCCCTGGACTAGCTCTAACGAGCAGTACTTC

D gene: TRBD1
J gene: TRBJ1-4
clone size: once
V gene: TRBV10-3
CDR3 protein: CAISESTGANEKLFF
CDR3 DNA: TGTGCCATCAGTGAGTCGACAGGGGCAAATGAAAAACTGTTTTTT

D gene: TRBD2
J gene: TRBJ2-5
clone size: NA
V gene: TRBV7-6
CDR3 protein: CASSFPGGETQYF
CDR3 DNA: TGTGCCAGCAGCTTCCCGGGAGGAGAGACCCAGTACTTC

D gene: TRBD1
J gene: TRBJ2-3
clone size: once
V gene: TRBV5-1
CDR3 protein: CASSLGGTGGSDTQYF
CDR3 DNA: TGCGCCAGCAGCTTGGGCGGGACAGGGGGATCAGATACGCAGTATTTT

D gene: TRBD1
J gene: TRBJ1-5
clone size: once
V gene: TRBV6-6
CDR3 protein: CASSYDRGNQPQHF
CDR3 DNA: TGTGCCAGCAGTTACGACAGGGGCAATCAGCCCCAGCATTTT

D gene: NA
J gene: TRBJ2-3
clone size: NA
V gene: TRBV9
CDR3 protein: CASSEAPHSDTQYF
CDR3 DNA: TGTGCCAGCAGCGAAGCCCCTCACAGCGATACGCAGTATTTT

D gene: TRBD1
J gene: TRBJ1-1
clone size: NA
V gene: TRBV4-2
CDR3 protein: CAGSHADRSSTEAFF
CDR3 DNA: TGTGCCGGCAGCCACGCGGACAGGAGTAGCACTGAAGCTTTCTTT

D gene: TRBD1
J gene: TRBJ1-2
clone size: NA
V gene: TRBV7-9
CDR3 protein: CASSWDRGYGYTF
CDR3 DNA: TGTGCCAGCAGCTGGGACAGGGGATATGGCTACACCTTC

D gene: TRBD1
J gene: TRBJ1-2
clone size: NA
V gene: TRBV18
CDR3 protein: CASSPGTGNYGYTF
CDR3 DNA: TGTGCCAGCTCACCAGGGACAGGGAACTATGGCTACACCTTC

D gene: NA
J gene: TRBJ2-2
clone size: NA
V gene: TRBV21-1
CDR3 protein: CASSSRDRVNTGELFF
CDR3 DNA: TGTGCCAGCAGCAGCCGGGACAGGGTTAACACCGGGGAGCTGTTTTTT

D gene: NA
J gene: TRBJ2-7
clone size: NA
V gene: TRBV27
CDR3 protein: CASSQKGEPYEQYF
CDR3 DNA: TGTGCCAGCAGTCAGAAAGGGGAACCCTACGAGCAGTACTTC

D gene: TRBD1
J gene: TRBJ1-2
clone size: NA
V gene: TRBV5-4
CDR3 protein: CASSYLQGALGYTF
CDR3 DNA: TGTGCCAGCAGCTACCTACAGGGGGCTCTGGGCTACACCTTC

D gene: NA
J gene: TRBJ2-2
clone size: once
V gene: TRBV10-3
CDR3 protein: CAISESDTGELFF
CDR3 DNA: TGTGCCATCAGTGAGTCGGACACCGGGGAGCTGTTTTTT

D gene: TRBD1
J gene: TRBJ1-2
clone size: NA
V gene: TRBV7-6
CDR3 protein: CASSPTGGYGYTF
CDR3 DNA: TGTGCCAGCAGCCCTACAGGGGGGTATGGCTACACCTTC

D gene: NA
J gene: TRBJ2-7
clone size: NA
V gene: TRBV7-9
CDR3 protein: CASSSQLGYEQYF
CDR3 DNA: TGTGCCAGCAGCTCCCAACTTGGATACGAGCAGTACTTC

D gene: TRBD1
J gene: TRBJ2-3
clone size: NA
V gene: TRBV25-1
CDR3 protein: CASSILTGVQYF
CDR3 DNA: TGTGCCAGCAGTATCCTGACAGGGGTGCAGTATTTT

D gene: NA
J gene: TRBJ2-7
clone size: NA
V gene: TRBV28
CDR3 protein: CASRGGYEQYF
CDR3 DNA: TGTGCCAGCAGGGGTGGTTACGAGCAGTACTTC

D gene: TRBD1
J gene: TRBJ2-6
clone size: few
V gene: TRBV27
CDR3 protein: CASSHRGTGANVLTF
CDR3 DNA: TGTGCCAGCAGTCACAGGGGGACTGGGGCCAACGTCCTGACTTTC

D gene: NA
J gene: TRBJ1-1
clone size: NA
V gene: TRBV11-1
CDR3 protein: CASTTRSNTEAFF
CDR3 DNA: TGTGCCAGCACCACGAGAAGCAACACTGAAGCTTTCTTT

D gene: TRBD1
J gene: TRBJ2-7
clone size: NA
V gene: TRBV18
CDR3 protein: CASSPRTGTYEQYF
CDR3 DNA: TGTGCCAGCTCACCACGGACAGGTACCTACGAGCAGTACTTC

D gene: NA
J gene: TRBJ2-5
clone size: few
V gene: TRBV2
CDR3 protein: CASSDRDQETQYF
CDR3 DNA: TGTGCCAGCAGTGACAGGGACCAAGAGACCCAGTACTTC

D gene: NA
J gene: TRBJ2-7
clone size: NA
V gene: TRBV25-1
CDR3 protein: CASNGGGPYEQYF
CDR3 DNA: TGTGCCAGCAATGGCGGTGGCCCCTACGAGCAGTACTTC

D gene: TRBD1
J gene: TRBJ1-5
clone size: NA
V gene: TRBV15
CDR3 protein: CATSREGPGQDQPQHF
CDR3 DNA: TGTGCCACCAGCAGAGAGGGACCGGGACAGGACCAGCCCCAGCATTTT

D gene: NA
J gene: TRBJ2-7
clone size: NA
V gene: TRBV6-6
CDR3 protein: CASSRDSYEQYF
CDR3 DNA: TGTGCCAGCAGCCGTGACAGCTACGAGCAGTACTTC

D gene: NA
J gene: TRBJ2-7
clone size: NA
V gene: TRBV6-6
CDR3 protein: CASSTQGTGIYEQYF
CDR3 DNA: TGTGCCAGCAGTACTCAAGGAACGGGGATCTACGAGCAGTACTTC

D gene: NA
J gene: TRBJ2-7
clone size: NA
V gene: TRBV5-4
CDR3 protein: CASSLVGVQSYEQYF
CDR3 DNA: TGTGCCAGCAGCTTGGTGGGGGTTCAGTCCTACGAGCAGTACTTC

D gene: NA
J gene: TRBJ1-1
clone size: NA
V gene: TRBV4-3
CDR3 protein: CASSQDAIIRQNTEAFF
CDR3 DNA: TGCGCCAGCAGCCAAGATGCCATCATAAGACAGAACACTGAAGCTTTCTTT

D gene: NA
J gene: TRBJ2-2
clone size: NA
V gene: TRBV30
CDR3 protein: CAWTQGWSTGELFF
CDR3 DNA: TGTGCCTGGACCCAGGGTTGGAGCACCGGGGAGCTGTTTTTT

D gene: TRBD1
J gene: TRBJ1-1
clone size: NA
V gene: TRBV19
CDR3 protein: CASSPQATQGPNTEAFF
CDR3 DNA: TGTGCCAGTAGTCCTCAAGCAACACAGGGGCCGAACACTGAAGCTTTCTTT

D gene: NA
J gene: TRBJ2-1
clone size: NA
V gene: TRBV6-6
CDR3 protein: CASSYRTGDEQFF
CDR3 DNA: TGTGCCAGCAGTTACAGGACCGGGGATGAGCAGTTCTTC

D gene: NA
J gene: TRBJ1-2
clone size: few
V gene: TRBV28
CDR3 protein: CGAGGAGRWGYTF
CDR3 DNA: TGTGGGGCGGGGGGCGCCGGTCGGTGGGGCTACACCTTC

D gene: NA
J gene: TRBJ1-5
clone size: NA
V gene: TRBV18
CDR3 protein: CASSEGEGQPQHF
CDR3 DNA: TGTGCCAGCTCGGAAGGGGAGGGTCAGCCCCAGCATTTT

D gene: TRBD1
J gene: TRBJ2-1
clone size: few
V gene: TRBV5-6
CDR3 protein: CASSLVRTGREQFF
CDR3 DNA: TGTGCCAGCAGCTTGGTGCGGACAGGTCGTGAGCAGTTCTTC

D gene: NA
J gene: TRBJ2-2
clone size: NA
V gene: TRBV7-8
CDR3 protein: CASSFRGARDTGELFF
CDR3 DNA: TGTGCCAGCAGCTTCCGCGGGGCGCGGGACACCGGGGAGCTGTTTTTT

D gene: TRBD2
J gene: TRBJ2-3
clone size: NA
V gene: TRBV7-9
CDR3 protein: CASSPLAGGPSGTDTQYF
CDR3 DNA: TGTGCCAGCAGCCCTCTAGCGGGGGGGCCAAGTGGGACAGATACGCAGTATTTT

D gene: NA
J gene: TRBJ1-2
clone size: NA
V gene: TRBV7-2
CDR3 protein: CASSSQGYGYTF
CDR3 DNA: TGTGCCAGCAGCTCGCAGGGTTATGGCTACACCTTC